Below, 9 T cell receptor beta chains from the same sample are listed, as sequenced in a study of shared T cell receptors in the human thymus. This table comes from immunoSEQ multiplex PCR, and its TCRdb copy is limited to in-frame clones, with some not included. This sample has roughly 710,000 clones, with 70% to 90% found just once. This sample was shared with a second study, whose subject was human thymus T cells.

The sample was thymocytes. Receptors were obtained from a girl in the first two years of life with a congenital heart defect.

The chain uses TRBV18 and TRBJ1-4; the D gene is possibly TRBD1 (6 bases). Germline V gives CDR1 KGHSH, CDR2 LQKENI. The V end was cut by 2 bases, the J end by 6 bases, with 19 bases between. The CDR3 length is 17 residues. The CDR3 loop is CASSPFGQYGDDEKLFF. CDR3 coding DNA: TGTGCCAGCTCACCATTCGGACAGTACGGGGACGATGAAAAACTGTTTTTT.

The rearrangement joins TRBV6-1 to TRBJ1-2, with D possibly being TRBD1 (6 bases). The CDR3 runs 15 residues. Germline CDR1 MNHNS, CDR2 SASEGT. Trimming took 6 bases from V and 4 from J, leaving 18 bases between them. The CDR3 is CASRDRLCWGYGYTF. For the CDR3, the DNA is TGTGCCAGCAGAGACAGGCTATGCTGGGGCTATGGCTACACCTTC.

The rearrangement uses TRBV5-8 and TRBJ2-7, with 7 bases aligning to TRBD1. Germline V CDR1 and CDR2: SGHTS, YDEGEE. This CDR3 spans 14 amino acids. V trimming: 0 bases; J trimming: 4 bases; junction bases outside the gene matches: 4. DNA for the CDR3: TGTGCCAGCAGCTTGGGACAGGGTGGTTACGAGCAGTACTTC. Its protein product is CASSLGQGGYEQYF.

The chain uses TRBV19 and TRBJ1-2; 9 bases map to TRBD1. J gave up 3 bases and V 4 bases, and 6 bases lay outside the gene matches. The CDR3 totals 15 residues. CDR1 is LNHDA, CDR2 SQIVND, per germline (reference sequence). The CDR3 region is CASSTPDRGDYGYTF. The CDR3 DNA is TGTGCCAGTAGTACCCCGGACAGGGGAGACTATGGCTACACCTTC.

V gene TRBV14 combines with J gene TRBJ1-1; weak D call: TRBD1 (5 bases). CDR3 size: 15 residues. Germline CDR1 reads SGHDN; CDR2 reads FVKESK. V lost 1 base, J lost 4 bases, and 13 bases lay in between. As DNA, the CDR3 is TGTGCCAGCAGCCAAGCTGGGCAGGGAAGCACTGAAGCTTTCTTT. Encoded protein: CASSQAGQGSTEAFF.

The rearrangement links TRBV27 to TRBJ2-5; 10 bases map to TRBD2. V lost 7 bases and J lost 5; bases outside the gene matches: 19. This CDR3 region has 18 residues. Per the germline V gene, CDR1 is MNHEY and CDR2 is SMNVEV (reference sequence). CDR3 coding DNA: TGTGCCAGCACCCCTGTGGGGCTAGCGGGGGAATCGGGGGAGACCCAGTACTTC. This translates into CASTPVGLAGESGETQYF.

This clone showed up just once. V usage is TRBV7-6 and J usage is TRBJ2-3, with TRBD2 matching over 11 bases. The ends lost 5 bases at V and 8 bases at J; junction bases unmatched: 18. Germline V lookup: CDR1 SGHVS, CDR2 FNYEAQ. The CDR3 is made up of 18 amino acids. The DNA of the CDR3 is TGTGCCAGCAGCCCCCGGGCTAGCGGGGGGCACATCAGCAGTACGCAGTATTTT. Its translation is CASSPRASGGHISSTQYF.

The CDR3 sequence is CASRLDAKGSSPLHF. The CDR3, as DNA: TGTGCCAGTAGACTGGACGCGAAGGGGTCTTCACCCCTCCACTTT. V gene TRBV19 combines with J gene TRBJ1-6, with D maybe TRBD1 (5 bases). The V gene lost 6 bases and the J gene lost 9 bases, with 18 bases spanning the gap. CDR3 length: 15 amino acids. CDR1 is LNHDA, CDR2 SQIVND, per germline (reference sequence).

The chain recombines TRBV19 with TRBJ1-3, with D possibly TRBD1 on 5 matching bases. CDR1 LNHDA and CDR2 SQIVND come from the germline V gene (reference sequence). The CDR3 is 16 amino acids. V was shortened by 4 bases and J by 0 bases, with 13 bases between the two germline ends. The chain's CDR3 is CASSTQDTISGNTIYF. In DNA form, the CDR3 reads TGTGCCAGTAGTACCCAGGACACAATCTCTGGAAACACCATATATTTT.